This entry is about one T cell receptor beta chain. Original methodology: Amplified reference gene primers provided the basis for estimating nucleated cell counts. Some clones are missing from TCRdb's copy, which holds only in-frame ones; the method was immunoSEQ multiplex PCR. V and J calls and clone size are given by that table; D and trimming were obtained from the DNA. Among 250,000 or so clones listed, about 87% were seen once. With 4 bases clipped from V and 2 bases from J, the junction kept 6 bases outside the gene matches. This CDR3 has 16 residues. Germline CDR1 and CDR2: PRHDT and FYEKMQ (reference sequence). This sample stems from a study of blood T cell repertoires in COVID-19. Looking at the study overall: The cDNA or gDNA used as material had been derived from T cells, B-cell-depleted T cells, or PBMCs.

The sequencing sample was made of PBMCs or T cells enriched from blood (not recorded which). The chain has TRBV13 and TRBJ2-2, with 8 bases matching TRBD2. The TCR was taken from a woman in her 30s with acute COVID-19. CDR3 residues: CASSSSGGKNTGELFF. The DNA for the CDR3 is TGTGCCAGCAGCTCCTCGGGGGGGAAAAACACCGGGGAGCTGTTTTTT.